This T cell receptor (beta chain) stems from a study of Ad26.COV2.S vaccination and SARS-CoV-2 variants. CDR1 is SGDLS, CDR2 YYNGEE, per germline. V was clipped by 1 base and J by 6 bases; unmatched bases: 9. This CDR3 comprises 16 residues. Stated treatment: about 20 received Ad26.COV2.S at low or high dose, single or two shots; 5 received placebo; per-sample allocation not given. At day 63 after the first vaccine or placebo injection, samples were drawn. Assay: immunoSEQ multiplex PCR; the TCRdb copy retains only in-frame clones and omits some. The table lists a few hundred thousand clones, under 90% of them singletons.

V is TRBV9 and J is TRBJ1-5; 8 nucleotides align to TRBD1. The sequencing here drew on peripheral blood, taken in a trial of Ad26.COV2.S vaccine versus placebo. The clonotype comes from a person between 18 and 60 years old who received the Ad26.COV2.S COVID-19 vaccine or a placebo. The CDR3 loop is CASSVRQGLSCQPQHF. The CDR3, as DNA: TGTGCCAGCAGCGTAAGACAGGGGTTGTCGTGTCAGCCCCAGCATTTT.